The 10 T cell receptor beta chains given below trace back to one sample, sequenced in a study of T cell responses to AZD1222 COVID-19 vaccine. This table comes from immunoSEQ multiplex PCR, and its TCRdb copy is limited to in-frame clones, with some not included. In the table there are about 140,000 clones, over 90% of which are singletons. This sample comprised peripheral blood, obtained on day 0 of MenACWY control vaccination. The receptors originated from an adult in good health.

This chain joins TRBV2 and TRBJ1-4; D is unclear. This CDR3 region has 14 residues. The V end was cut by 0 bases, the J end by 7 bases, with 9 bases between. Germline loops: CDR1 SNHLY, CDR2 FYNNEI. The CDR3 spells CASSEAIIGEKLFF. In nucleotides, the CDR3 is TGTGCCAGCAGTGAAGCGATTATAGGTGAAAAACTGTTTTTT.

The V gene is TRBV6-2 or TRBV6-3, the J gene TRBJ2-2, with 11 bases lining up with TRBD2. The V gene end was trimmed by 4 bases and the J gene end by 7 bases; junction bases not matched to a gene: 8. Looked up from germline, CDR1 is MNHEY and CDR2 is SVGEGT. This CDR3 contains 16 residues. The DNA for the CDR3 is TGTGCCAGCAGTTCGACCTTAGCGGGGGGGCACGGGGAGCTGTTTTTT. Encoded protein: CASSSTLAGGHGELFF.

CDR3 bases: TGTGCCAGCAGCCAAGAGGGTCTCTATGGCTACACCTTC. It yields the protein CASSQEGLYGYTF. The chain uses TRBV3-1 (or the pseudogene TRBV3-2) and TRBJ1-2; D is uncertain. With 0 bases removed from V and 4 bases from J, the gap between germline ends came to 6 bases. Germline assignment: CDR1 LGHDT and CDR2 YNNKEL (reference sequence). CDR3 length equals 13 residues.

CDR3 sequence: CASSATGTANTEAFF. The CDR3 nucleotides are TGTGCCAGCAGCGCGACCGGGACGGCGAACACTGAAGCTTTCTTT. The gene calls are TRBV9 and TRBJ1-1; TRBD1 is a possible D gene (5 bases). The CDR3 length is 15 residues. V lost 3 bases and J 1 base, leaving 13 bases between the germline ends. CDR1 is SGDLS and CDR2 is YYNGEE in the germline V gene.

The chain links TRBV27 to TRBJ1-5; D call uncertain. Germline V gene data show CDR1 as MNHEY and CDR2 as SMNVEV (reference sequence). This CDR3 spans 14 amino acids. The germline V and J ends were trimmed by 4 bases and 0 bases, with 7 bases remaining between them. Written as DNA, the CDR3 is TGTGCCAGCAGTTACAAGGATAGCAATCAGCCCCAGCATTTT. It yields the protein CASSYKDSNQPQHF.

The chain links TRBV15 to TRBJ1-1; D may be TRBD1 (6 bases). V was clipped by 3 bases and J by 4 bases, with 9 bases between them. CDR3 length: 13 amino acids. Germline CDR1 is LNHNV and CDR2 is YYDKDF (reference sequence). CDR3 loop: CATSSKGGTEAFF. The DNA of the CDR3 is TGTGCCACCAGCAGTAAAGGGGGCACTGAAGCTTTCTTT. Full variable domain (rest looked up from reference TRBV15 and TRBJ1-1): DAMVIQNPRYQVTQFGKPVTLSCSQTLNHNVMYWYQQKSSQAPKLLFHYYDKDFNNEADTPDNFQSRRPNTSFCFLDIRSPGLGDTAMYLCATSSKGGTEAFFGQGTRLTVV.

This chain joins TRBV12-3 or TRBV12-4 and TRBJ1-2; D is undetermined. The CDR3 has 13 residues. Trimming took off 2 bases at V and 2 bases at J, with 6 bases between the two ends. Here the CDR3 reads CASSLRQNYGYTF. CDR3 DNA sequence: TGTGCCAGCAGTTTAAGGCAAAACTATGGCTACACCTTC.

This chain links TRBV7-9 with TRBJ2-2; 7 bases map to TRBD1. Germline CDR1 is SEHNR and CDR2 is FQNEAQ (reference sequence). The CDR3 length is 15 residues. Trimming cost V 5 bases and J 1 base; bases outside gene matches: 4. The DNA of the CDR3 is TGTGCCAGCAGCGACAGGGTGGGGAACACCGGGGAGCTGTTTTTT. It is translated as CASSDRVGNTGELFF.

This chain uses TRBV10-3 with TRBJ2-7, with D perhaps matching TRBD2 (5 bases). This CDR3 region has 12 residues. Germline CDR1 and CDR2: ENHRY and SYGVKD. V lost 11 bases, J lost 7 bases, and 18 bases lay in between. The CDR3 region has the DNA TGTGCCTCAGCCGACCCGACTATGGAGCAGTACTTC. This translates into CASADPTMEQYF.

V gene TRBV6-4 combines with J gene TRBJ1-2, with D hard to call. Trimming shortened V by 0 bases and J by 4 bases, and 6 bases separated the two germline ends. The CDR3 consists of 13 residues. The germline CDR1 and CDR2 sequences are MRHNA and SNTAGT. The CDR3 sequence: CASSDSGSYGYTF. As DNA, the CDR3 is TGTGCCAGCAGTGACTCAGGTTCCTATGGCTACACCTTC.